This T cell receptor beta chain is drawn from a study of control samples from healthy donors and cancer patients (dated by TCRdb to 2020 to 2021). The protocol used for the library was the immunoSEQ multiplex PCR assay. Here the immuneACCESS table is served through TCRdb, limited to in-frame sequences with V and J called. Missing clones are a known gap in these copies; in checked studies unresolved V genes cover under half, and the rest lacks a known reason. This sample lists 70,000 to 100,000 clones; over 85% were detected once. The ten largest account for under 2% of the sample. V was cut back by 6 bases and J by 2 bases, leaving a gap of 17 bases between them. The CDR1 and CDR2 encoded by the germline V gene are SNHLY and FYNNEI. The CDR3 runs 15 amino acids, cysteine and phenylalanine included. The read is trimmed to its CDR3 DNA, 45 bases read in frame from base 1. Of note for this clone: Its cognate antigen has yet to be identified. Base qualities were left out, and no much larger clone turns up one base away.

The receptor chain draws on TRBV2 and TRBJ2-7; the D gene is perhaps TRBD1, on 6 matching bases. The sequence derives from a woman aged 55-69 years with head and neck cancer. Sequencing was carried out using PBMCs. The DNA sequence is as follows: TGTGCCAGCAGGGACCTGGTACAGGGACCCTACGAGCAGTACTTC. Its product reads: CASRDLVQGPYEQYF. Here the CDR3 is joined to the reference TRBV2 and TRBJ2-7 genes, and the full variable domain is: EPEVTQTPSHQVTQMGQEVILRCVPISNHLYFYWYRQILGQKVEFLVSFYNNEISEKSEIFDDQFSVERPDGSNFTLKIRSTKLEDSAMYFCASRDLVQGPYEQYFGPGTRLTVT.